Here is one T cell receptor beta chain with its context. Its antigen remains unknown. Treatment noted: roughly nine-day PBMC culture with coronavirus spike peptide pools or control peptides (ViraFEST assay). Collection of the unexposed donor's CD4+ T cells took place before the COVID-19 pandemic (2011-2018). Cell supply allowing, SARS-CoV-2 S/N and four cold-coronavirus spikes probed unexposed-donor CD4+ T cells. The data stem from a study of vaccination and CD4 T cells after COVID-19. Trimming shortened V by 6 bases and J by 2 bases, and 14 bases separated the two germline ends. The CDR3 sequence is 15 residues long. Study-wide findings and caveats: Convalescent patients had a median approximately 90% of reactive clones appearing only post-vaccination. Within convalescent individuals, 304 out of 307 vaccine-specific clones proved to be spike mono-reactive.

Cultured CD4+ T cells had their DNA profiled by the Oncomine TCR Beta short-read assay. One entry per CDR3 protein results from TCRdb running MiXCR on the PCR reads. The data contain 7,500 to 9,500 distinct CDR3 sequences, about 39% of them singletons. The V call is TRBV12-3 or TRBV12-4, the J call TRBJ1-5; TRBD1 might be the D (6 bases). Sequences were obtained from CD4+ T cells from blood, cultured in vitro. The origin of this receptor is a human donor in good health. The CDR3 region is CASSPTGPRNQPQHF. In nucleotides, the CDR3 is TGTGCCAGCAGCCCAACAGGGCCCCGCAATCAGCCCCAGCATTTT.